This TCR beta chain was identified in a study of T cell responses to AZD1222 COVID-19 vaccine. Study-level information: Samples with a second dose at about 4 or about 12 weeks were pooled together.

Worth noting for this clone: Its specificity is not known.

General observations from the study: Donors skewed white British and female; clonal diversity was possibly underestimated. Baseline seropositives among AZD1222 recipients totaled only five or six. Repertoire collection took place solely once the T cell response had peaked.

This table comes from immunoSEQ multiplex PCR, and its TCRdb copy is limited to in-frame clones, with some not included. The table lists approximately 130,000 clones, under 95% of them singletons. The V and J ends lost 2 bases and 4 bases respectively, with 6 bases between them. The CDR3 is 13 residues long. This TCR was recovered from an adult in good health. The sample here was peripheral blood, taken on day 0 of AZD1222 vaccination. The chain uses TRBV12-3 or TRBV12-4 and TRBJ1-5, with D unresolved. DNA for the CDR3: TGTGCCAGCAGTTTATCGATGAATCAGCCCCAGCATTTT. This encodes CASSLSMNQPQHF.